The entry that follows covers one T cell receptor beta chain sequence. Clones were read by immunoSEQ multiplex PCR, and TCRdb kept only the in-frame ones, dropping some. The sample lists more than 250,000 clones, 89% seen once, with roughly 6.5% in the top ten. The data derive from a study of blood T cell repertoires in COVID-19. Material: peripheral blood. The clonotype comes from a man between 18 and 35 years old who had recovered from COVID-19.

CDR3 DNA: TGCGCCAGCAGCGCCGGGATGACTAGCGGGTCCTACAATGAGCAGTTCTTC. Its translation: CASSAGMTSGSYNEQFF. The chain has TRBV5-1 and TRBJ2-1; 10 bases line up with TRBD2. The V gene end was trimmed by 4 bases and the J gene end by 1 base; junction bases not matched to a gene: 8. The CDR3 is 17 amino acids. Germline V gene data show CDR1 as SGHRS and CDR2 as YFSETQ. Combining the CDR3 with reference TRBV5-1 and TRBJ2-1 gives the whole variable domain KAGVTQTPRYLIKTRGQQVTLSCSPISGHRSVSWYQQTPGQGLQFLFEYFSETQRNKGNFPGRFSGRQFSNSRSEMNVSTLELGDSALYLCASSAGMTSGSYNEQFFGPGTRLTVL.